The clone carrying this TCR beta chain was found a few times. Its antigen is as yet unknown. This may be a read error, as it is one base from a much larger clone. The unsorted libraries were generated from a total of 2 million PBMCs, which had been stored in RNAlater at -80 C. The data originate from a study of neurological immune-mediated disorders. Notes on the study in general: It was HTLV-1-associated myelopathy that showed the most TCR clonal expansion, while multiple sclerosis showed the least, falling below healthy controls.

Template-switch 5'RACE cDNA synthesis added a 10-nucleotide unique molecular identifier. One entry per CDR3 protein, called by TCRdb with MiXCR from the 5' RACE reads. The table includes tens of thousands of distinct CDR3 sequences, roughly 7% detected once. The material sequenced was PBMCs. The TCR was taken from a woman between 35 and 50 years old in good health.

The CDR3 DNA reads as TGCGCCAGCAGCCCGGGAACCAACTACAATGAGCAGTTCTTC. This codes for CASSPGTNYNEQFF. This chain uses TRBV5-1 with TRBJ2-1, with D perhaps matching TRBD2 (5 bases). Per the germline V gene, CDR1 is SGHRS and CDR2 is YFSETQ. V lost 4 bases, J lost 3 bases, and 11 bases lay in between. The CDR3 spans 14 residues.